The clone carrying this T cell receptor beta chain was recorded a few times. A second roughly 6 to 12 cycle PCR used barcoded and J-beta primers. MiXCR, applied by TCRdb to the 5' RACE reads, yields one record per CDR3 protein. The sample carries about 640,000 distinct CDR3 sequences, about 54% recorded once. This specimen belongs to a study of blood T cells in healthy people across ages. The germline V gene has CDR1 SGHAT and CDR2 FQNNGV. The V segment lost 5 bases and the J segment 0 bases; nucleotides outside the gene matches: 7. The CDR3 is 17 amino acids. The rearrangement joins TRBV11-2 to TRBJ2-1; 10 bases match TRBD2. The source of this sequence is a man in his 60s in good health. The specimen sequenced was blood. The CDR3 sequence: CASSASGGDPSYNEQFF. CDR3 bases: TGTGCCAGCAGCGCTAGCGGGGGTGATCCCTCCTACAATGAGCAGTTCTTC. Filled out from reference TRBV11-2 and TRBJ2-1, the complete variable domain reads EAGVAQSPRYKIIEKRQSVAFWCNPISGHATLYWYQQILGQGPKLLIQFQNNGVVDDSQLPKDRFSAERLKGVDSTLKIQPAKLEDSAVYLCASSASGGDPSYNEQFFGPGTRLTVL.